These T cell receptor beta chains were read from a single sample in a study of blood T cell repertoires in COVID-19. Libraries were prepared by immunoSEQ multiplex PCR; TCRdb keeps only in-frame clonotypes and omits some of them. The table lists approximately 270,000 clones, 85% to 90% of them singletons. Specimen: peripheral blood. These receptor sequences come from a man at least 80 years old with acute or convalescent COVID-19. The CDR3 runs from the conserved cysteine through the conserved F or W. A D gene is named only where the DNA matches it firmly. Where a row states a size, it is once, few, many or the class of an expanded clone; other rows omit it.

CDR3aa	CDR3nt	d_gene	v_gene	abundance	j_gene
CASSLVQGTGELFF	TGTGCCAGCAGCTTGGTCCAGGGGACCGGGGAGCTGTTTTTT	-	TRBV5-4	-	TRBJ2-2
CASSLLGRGAYTF	TGTGCCAGCAGTCTCTTGGGCCGGGGGGCATACACCTTC	-	TRBV27	-	TRBJ1-2
CASSDSGSSNQPQHF	TGTGCCAGCAGTGATTCAGGGTCAAGCAATCAGCCCCAGCATTTT	-	TRBV6-1	few	TRBJ1-5
CSATGAHEYYEQYF	TGCAGCGCCACAGGGGCCCATGAGTACTACGAGCAGTACTTC	TRBD1	TRBV29-1	-	TRBJ2-7
CATGNGEAGELFF	TGTGCCACCGGAAACGGAGAGGCCGGGGAGCTGTTTTTT	-	TRBV24-1	-	TRBJ2-2
CASSSGQGARQPQHF	TGTGCCAGCAGCTCCGGACAGGGGGCGAGACAGCCCCAGCATTTT	TRBD1	TRBV7-9	-	TRBJ1-5
CASSEAGTRSYEQYF	TGTGCCAGCAGTGAAGCCGGGACTCGCTCCTACGAGCAGTACTTC	-	TRBV2	once	TRBJ2-7
CASSQDSATNEKLFF	TGTGCCAGCAGCCAGGACAGTGCAACTAATGAAAAACTGTTTTTT	-	TRBV3-1/TRBV3-2	-	TRBJ1-4
CASSPGQGAYEKLFF	TGTGCCAGCTCACCGGGACAGGGGGCGTATGAAAAACTGTTTTTT	TRBD1	TRBV18	once	TRBJ1-4
CAISRDGNTEAFF	TGTGCCATCAGCCGGGATGGGAACACTGAAGCTTTCTTT	-	TRBV10-3	-	TRBJ1-1
CASSMTGPGQPQHF	TGTGCCAGCAGTATGACAGGGCCGGGTCAGCCCCAGCATTTT	TRBD1	TRBV6-6	few	TRBJ1-5